The present T cell receptor (beta chain) was sequenced within a study of early T cells in non-severe SARS-CoV-2 infection. TCRdb reanalysed the 5' RACE reads using MiXCR and keeps one entry per CDR3 protein. Of about 63,000 distinct CDR3 sequences listed, 10% to 15% are singletons. V was clipped by 5 bases and J by 3 bases, with 21 bases between them. Germline V gene data show CDR1 as SQVTM and CDR2 as ANQGSEA. This CDR3 is built from 16 residues. This clonotype came up many times. The sequencing sample was made of whole blood. The rearrangement joins TRBV29-1 to TRBJ2-3; D is perhaps TRBD1 (5 bases). The clonotype comes from an adult who was a healthcare worker with PCR-confirmed SARS-CoV-2 infection or an uninfected control (not recorded which). The CDR3 bases are TGCAGCGTTCTAATAACCAACAGGTTTTCTACAGATACGCAGTATTTT. Translating it yields CSVLITNRFSTDTQYF.